One sample yielded the 14 T cell receptor beta chains listed below, sequenced in a study of lymphopenia after photon versus proton radiotherapy. Clones were sequenced by immunoSEQ multiplex PCR, and TCRdb holds only the in-frame ones, with some missing. Among about 83,000 clones, approximately 82% were seen once, and the ten largest hold roughly 1.4%. Sequencing was performed on peripheral blood, taken from a patient treated with proton-based radiotherapy. Receptors were obtained from a man aged 55 to 69 with pancreatic cancer.

This chain links TRBV7-3 with TRBJ2-1; TRBD1 matches at 11 bases. V trimming: 1 base; J trimming: 9 bases; junction bases outside the gene matches: 5. The germline CDR1 and CDR2 sequences are SGHTA and FQGTGA. The CDR3 extends over 15 amino acids. CDR3 in DNA: TGTGCCAGCAGCTTAAGCCCCGGGACAGGGGGTGAGCAGTTCTTC. Protein sequence: CASSLSPGTGGEQFF.

This clone was picked up a small number of times. The genes are TRBV2 and TRBJ2-5; maybe TRBD2 (6 bases). This CDR3 contains 15 residues. V was clipped by 7 bases and J by 2 bases, with 17 bases between them. Germline V gene sequence: CDR1 SNHLY, CDR2 FYNNEI. Written as DNA, the CDR3 is TGTGCCAGCACCGCGGGGCTCACTAAGCAAGAGACCCAGTACTTC. Translated, it gives CASTAGLTKQETQYF.

The J gene is TRBJ2-3, the V gene TRBV29-1, with 7 bases lining up with TRBD1. V lost 5 bases and J lost 0; bases outside the gene matches: 5. The CDR3 sequence is 14 residues long. Per the germline V gene, CDR1 is SQVTM and CDR2 is ANQGSEA. The CDR3, as DNA: TGCAGCGTTCCAAGGACAGGTAGCACAGATACGCAGTATTTT. It translates to CSVPRTGSTDTQYF.

V is TRBV21-1 and J is TRBJ2-4; the table names TRBD1, a call not compared with the DNA. TRBV21-1 is annotated as a pseudogene. This CDR3 spans 14 amino acids. The CDR3 sequence is CASSTRDRKNIQYF. CDR3 DNA sequence: TGTGCCAGCAGCACACGGGACAGGAAAAACATTCAGTACTTC.

The CDR3 nucleotides are TGTGCCAGCAGCAAAGGCAGTAAAGGCTTGGACCGCCCCCGTTACGAGCAGTACTTC. Residues: CASSKGSKGLDRPRYEQYF. The chain carries TRBV21-1 and TRBJ2-7. TRBV21-1 is deemed a pseudogene. The CDR3 is 19 residues long.

The chain employs TRBV28 and TRBJ1-5; D gene ambiguous. Trimming left V 6 bases short and J 7 bases short, with 7 bases between. CDR1 and CDR2 (germline): MDHEN, SYDVKM. This CDR3 contains 11 residues. DNA for the CDR3: TGTGCCAGCAGCGAAAGACAGCCCCAGCATTTT. This sequence encodes CASSERQPQHF.

The chain uses TRBV11-2 and TRBJ1-6, with unresolved D. The V gene lost 0 bases and the J gene lost 10 bases, with 7 bases spanning the gap. This CDR3 is built from 13 residues. Germline CDR1 is SGHAT and CDR2 is FQNNGV. The CDR3 DNA reads TGTGCCAGCAGCTTAGAGTGGCAATCACCCCTCCACTTT. Amino acids: CASSLEWQSPLHF.

V and J are TRBV6-1 and TRBJ2-6; no clear D gene. The germline V and J ends were trimmed by 4 bases and 2 bases, with 12 bases remaining between them. Germline CDR1 and CDR2: MNHNS and SASEGT. The CDR3 extends over 16 amino acids. The CDR3 coding sequence is TGTGCCAGCAGTGTTTTCAGCAACCCTGGGGCCAACGTCCTGACTTTC. Encoded protein: CASSVFSNPGANVLTF.

The chain is built from TRBV4-1 and TRBJ2-4; 10 nucleotides align to TRBD1. The CDR3 length is 16 residues. V trimming: 4 bases; J trimming: 10 bases; junction bases outside the gene matches: 13. Germline values: CDR1 MGHRA, CDR2 YSYEKL. The CDR3, as DNA: TGCGCCAGCAGCCGGGAGGGGACAGGGGACCGTACGATTCAGTACTTC. Its protein product is CASSREGTGDRTIQYF.

V is TRBV10-3 and J is TRBJ2-1; D unclear. CDR1 is ENHRY, CDR2 SYGVKD, per germline. The CDR3 spans 11 residues. The ends were cut back, 4 bases at V and 8 bases at J, with 6 bases in the middle. The CDR3 spells CAISVLDEQFF. CDR3 coding DNA: TGTGCCATCAGTGTTCTGGATGAGCAGTTCTTC.

The V and J genes are TRBV7-3 and TRBJ2-3, with D possibly being TRBD1 or TRBD2 (5 bases each). Trimming removed 2 bases at V and 0 bases at J, with 12 bases between. Germline V gene data show CDR1 as SGHTA and CDR2 as FQGTGA. This CDR3 is built from 16 residues. Written as DNA, the CDR3 is TGTGCCAGCAGCTTAGCCGGGACCCACAGCACAGATACGCAGTATTTT. Translated, it gives CASSLAGTHSTDTQYF.

This clone was counted only a few times. The rearrangement links TRBV30 to TRBJ1-2; D unresolved. The CDR3 has 12 amino acids. Germline V gene lookup returns CDR1 GTSNPN and CDR2 SVGIG (reference sequence). Deletions cut 5 bases from V and 3 bases from J, with 10 bases between. In DNA, the CDR3 is TGTGCCTGGGAACAACAGTACTATGGCTACACCTTC. This encodes CAWEQQYYGYTF.

This chain connects TRBV7-8 to TRBJ2-7; D unclear. CDR1 is SGHVS and CDR2 is FQNEAQ in the germline V gene. The CDR3 sequence is 14 residues long. The germline V and J ends were trimmed by 1 base and 5 bases, with 12 bases remaining between them. The CDR3 nucleotides read TGTGCCAGCAGCTTAGTCCTCGGGTTAAACGAGCAGTACTTC. Its translation is CASSLVLGLNEQYF. The full variable domain, its missing parts supplied by reference TRBV7-8 and TRBJ2-7, is GAGVSQSPRYKVAKRGQDVALRCDPISGHVSLFWYQQALGQGPEFLTYFQNEAQLDKSGLPSDRFFAERPEGSVSTLKIQRTQQEDSAVYLCASSLVLGLNEQYFGPGTRLTVT.

This clone came up a few times. The V call is TRBV4-3, the J call TRBJ1-2; the match to TRBD1 covers 10 bases. Germline V CDR1 and CDR2: LGHNA, YSLEER. The CDR3 runs to 16 residues. J lost 8 bases, V lost 4 bases, and 13 bases had no gene match. The CDR3 here is CASSPYGQGGDGGYTF. Written as DNA, the CDR3 is TGCGCCAGCAGCCCGTACGGACAGGGGGGAGATGGGGGCTACACCTTC.